This TCR beta chain comes out of a study of blood T cell repertoires in COVID-19. Study overall: T cells, B-cell-depleted T cells, or PBMCs provided the cDNA or gDNA that served as material.

Some clones are missing from TCRdb's copy, which holds only in-frame ones; the method was immunoSEQ multiplex PCR. Among 350,000 to 500,000 clones, about 87% were seen once, and the ten largest hold 0.8% to 0.85%. Germline lookup yields CDR1 LNHDA and CDR2 SQIVND (reference sequence). The CDR3 sequence is 13 residues long. Unmatched junction bases numbered 7, after V lost 8 bases and J lost 4 bases. This TCR derives from a man in his late teens or twenties with COVID-19, enrolled during active disease. The sequenced sample consisted of peripheral blood. This rearrangement joins TRBV19 to TRBJ1-1, with 7 bases that match TRBD1. The DNA of the CDR3 is TGTGCCAGTGACCCCGGGACAGCCACTGAAGCTTTCTTT. Translated, it gives CASDPGTATEAFF.